This T cell receptor (beta chain) was sequenced during a study of T cells after yellow fever vaccination. The study, taken as a whole, reports: FACS-sorted repertoires might harbor abundant contaminating clonotypes from the bulk population. There was a small share of clonotypes that showed up in both the CD4 and CD8 compartments. The secondary T-cell response peaked on day 5, not day 15, but was weaker.

One entry per CDR3 protein, called by TCRdb with MiXCR from the 5' RACE reads. The table lists 50,000 to 65,000 distinct CDR3 sequences, 6.6% of them singletons. The CDR3 extends over 17 amino acids. Germline CDR1 reads KGHSY; CDR2 reads FQNENV. V was cut by 4 bases and J by 6 bases, with 21 bases left in between. This clonotype has a handful of counts. The clonotype comes from a man aged 18-30 years who received the YFV17D yellow fever vaccine. The sample was CD8+ T cells not binding an NS4B(214-222) dextramer, sorted from PBMCs, taken roughly 46 days after the first yellow fever vaccination. The chain recombines TRBV16 with TRBJ2-2; tentative D call: TRBD1 (6 bases). The CDR3: CASSPLSQGPVAGELFF. In DNA form, the CDR3 reads TGTGCCAGCAGCCCCCTTTCGCAGGGGCCGGTCGCCGGGGAGCTGTTTTTT.